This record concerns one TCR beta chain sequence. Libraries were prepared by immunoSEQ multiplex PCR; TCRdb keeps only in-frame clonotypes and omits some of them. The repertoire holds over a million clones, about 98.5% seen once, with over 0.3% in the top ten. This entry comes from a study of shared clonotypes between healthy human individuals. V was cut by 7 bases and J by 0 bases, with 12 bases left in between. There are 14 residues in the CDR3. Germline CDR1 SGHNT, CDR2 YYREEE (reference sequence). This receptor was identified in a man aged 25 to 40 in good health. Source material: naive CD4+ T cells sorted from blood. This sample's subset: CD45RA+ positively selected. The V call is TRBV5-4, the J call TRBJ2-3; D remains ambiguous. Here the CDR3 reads CASSVVTSTDTQYF. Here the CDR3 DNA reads TGTGCCAGCTCGGTGGTTACTAGCACAGATACGCAGTATTTT.